The rows below give T cell receptor beta chains drawn from one sample of a study of cytomegalovirus exposure and HLA in healthy donors. The repertoire was sequenced with immunoSEQ multiplex PCR; TCRdb's copy has only in-frame clones and lacks some. The data hold under 150,000 clones, with about 61% observed a single time. Sequenced: PBMCs. The receptor source for this set is a man between 18 and 29 years old in good health and CMV-seropositive. Both conserved end residues are part of each CDR3.

TRBJ1-2	TRBV9	CASSASLLGGYTF
TRBJ2-7	TRBV11-3	CASSARQGSYEQYF
TRBJ2-5	TRBV6-5	CASKLTSGGSETQYF
TRBJ1-2	TRBV2	CASSEAAGGHGYTF
TRBJ2-1	TRBV5-1	CASSLHGEAYNEQFF
TRBJ2-2	TRBV5-6	CASSLLTGIGNRTGELFF
TRBJ2-3	TRBV5-1	CASSLLAGKSRTDTQYF
TRBJ2-2	TRBV6-4	CASSDGGARDTGELFF
TRBJ2-5	TRBV21-1	CASSLETQYF
TRBJ2-1	TRBV2	CASHIEGHEQFF
TRBJ2-6	TRBV28	CASSLLAGTGGSGANVLTF
TRBJ2-7	TRBV6-1	CASLQSGGSSYEQYF
TRBJ2-1	TRBV5-4	CASSSHRVTYNEQFF
TRBJ2-3	TRBV5-1	CASSLEGQGTDTQYF
TRBJ2-5	TRBV7-7	CASSSSGGAFETQYF
TRBJ2-2	TRBV7-3	CASSPTGTNTGELFF
TRBJ1-1	TRBV29-1	CSALTALGTEAFF
TRBJ2-3	TRBV7-2	CAWRDSPSTDTQYF
TRBJ1-1	TRBV6-5	CASRLDTMNTEAFF
TRBJ1-1	TRBV6-1	CASSEFNEAFF
TRBJ2-1	TRBV2	CASANRLAGGYNEQFF
TRBJ2-7	TRBV14	CASSQAGTGRGLWYF
TRBJ1-2	TRBV30	CAWSSTADYGYTF
TRBJ2-7	TRBV28	CASQTGGKPSYEQYF
TRBJ1-2	TRBV6-5	CASSYRGGYGYTF
TRBJ2-3	TRBV5-6	CASSSLAGGQGTDTQYF
TRBJ2-7	TRBV7-9	CASSRPGTGVNEQYF
TRBJ2-2	TRBV12-5	CASGRSGGGTGELFF
TRBJ2-1	TRBV5-4	CASSTPGTGGNEQFF